These T cell receptor beta chains were read from a single sample in a study of siplizumab effects on memory and regulatory T cells. Measured with immunoSEQ multiplex PCR; TCRdb has only the in-frame clones, and not every one. The table lists fewer than 70,000 clones, over 75% of them singletons, with more than 1.5% in the top ten. Material: Tregs sorted from blood. These receptors were collected from a human donor in good health. Each CDR3 is given without its conserved first and last residue. Each record gives: CDR3 length, J gene, V gene, CDR3 protein.

>8|TRBJ2-7|TRBV27
ASRYYEQY
>11|TRBJ1-1|TRBV9
ASSVVGVEGAF
>14|TRBJ2-3|TRBV6-1
ASSERRPGKTDTQY
>11|TRBJ2-5|TRBV29-1
SVEVGGAKTQY
>13|TRBJ2-1|TRBV19
ASSFRRYDHNEQF
>17|TRBJ2-3|TRBV4-1
ASSQERLEWDRVSDTQY
>13|TRBJ2-1|TRBV28
ASSLTADAYNEQF
>14|TRBJ1-1|TRBV9
ASSVDPGLRDTEAF
>11|TRBJ1-5|TRBV12-5
ASGLAEAQPQH
>11|TRBJ2-6|TRBV30
AWSGPGANVLT
>12|TRBJ1-5|TRBV6-1
ASMAPGGSQPQH
>9|TRBJ2-5|TRBV6-1
ASREQETQY
>9|TRBJ2-5|TRBV6-1
ASSSLLTQY
>12|TRBJ2-5|TRBV19
ASSIIAGKETQY
>15|TRBJ2-2|TRBV5-5
ASSRGLAASGTGELF
>13|TRBJ2-1|TRBV11-1
ASSFSLADNNEQF
>12|TRBJ2-5|TRBV9
ASSAGATQETQY
>15|TRBJ2-7|TRBV11-2
ASSFNPNKQGFYEQY
>13|TRBJ1-1|TRBV2
ASSVQGLVGSEAF